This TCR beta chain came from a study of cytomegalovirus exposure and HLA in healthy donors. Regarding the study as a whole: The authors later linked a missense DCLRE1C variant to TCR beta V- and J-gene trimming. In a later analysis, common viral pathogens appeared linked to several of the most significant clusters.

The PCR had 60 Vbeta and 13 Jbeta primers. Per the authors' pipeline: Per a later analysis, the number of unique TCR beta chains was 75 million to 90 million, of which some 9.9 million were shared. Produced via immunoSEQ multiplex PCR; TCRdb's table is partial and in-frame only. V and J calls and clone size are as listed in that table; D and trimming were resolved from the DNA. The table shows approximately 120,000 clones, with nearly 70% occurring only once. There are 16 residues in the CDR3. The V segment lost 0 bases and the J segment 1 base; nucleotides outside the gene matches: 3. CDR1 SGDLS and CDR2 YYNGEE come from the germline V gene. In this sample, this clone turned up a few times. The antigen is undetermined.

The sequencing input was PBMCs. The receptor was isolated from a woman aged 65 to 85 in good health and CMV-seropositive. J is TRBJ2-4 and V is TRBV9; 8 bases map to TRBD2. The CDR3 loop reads CASSVGIAGAKNIQYF. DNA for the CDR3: TGTGCCAGCAGCGTAGGGATAGCGGGGGCCAAAAACATTCAGTACTTC.